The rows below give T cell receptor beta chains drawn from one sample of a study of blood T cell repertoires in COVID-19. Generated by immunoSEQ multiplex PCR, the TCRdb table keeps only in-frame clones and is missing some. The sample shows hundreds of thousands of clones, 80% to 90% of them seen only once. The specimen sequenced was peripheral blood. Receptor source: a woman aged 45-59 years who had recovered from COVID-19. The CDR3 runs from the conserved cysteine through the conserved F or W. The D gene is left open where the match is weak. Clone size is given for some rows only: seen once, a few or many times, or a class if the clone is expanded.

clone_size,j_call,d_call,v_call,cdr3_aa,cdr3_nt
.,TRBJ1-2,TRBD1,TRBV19,CASSTSRGRDYGYTF,TGTGCCAGTAGTACATCCAGGGGGCGCGACTATGGCTACACCTTC
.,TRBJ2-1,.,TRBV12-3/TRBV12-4,CASGRRGGNEQFF,TGTGCCAGCGGGAGGCGGGGCGGGAATGAGCAGTTCTTC
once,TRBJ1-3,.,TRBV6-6,CASSPDRIAGNTIYF,TGTGCCAGCAGTCCAGACAGGATTGCTGGAAACACCATATATTTT
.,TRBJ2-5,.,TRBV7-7,CASSFAGSTGVGTQYF,TGTGCCAGCAGCTTTGCTGGTTCCACAGGAGTGGGGACCCAGTACTTC
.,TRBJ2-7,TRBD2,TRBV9,CASSTSSGASYEQYF,TGTGCCAGCAGCACGTCTAGCGGGGCTTCCTACGAGCAGTACTTC
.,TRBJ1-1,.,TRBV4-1,CASSQEQLNTEAFF,TGCGCCAGCAGCCAGGAACAGTTGAACACTGAAGCTTTCTTT
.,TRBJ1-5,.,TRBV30,CAWQPGGNQPQHF,TGTGCCTGGCAGCCGGGGGGGAATCAGCCCCAGCATTTT
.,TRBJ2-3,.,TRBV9,CASTKSSTDTQYF,TGTGCCAGCACTAAGTCTAGCACAGATACGCAGTATTTT
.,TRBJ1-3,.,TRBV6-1,CASSDKGASGNTIYF,TGTGCCAGCAGTGACAAAGGGGCGTCAGGAAACACCATATATTTT
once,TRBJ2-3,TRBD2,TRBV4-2,CASSQGQAGGATDTQYF,TGTGCCAGCAGCCAAGGGCAAGCGGGGGGTGCCACAGATACGCAGTATTTT
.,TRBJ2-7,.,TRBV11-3,CASSLGRDNSYEQYF,TGTGCCAGCAGCTTAGGAAGAGACAACTCCTACGAGCAGTACTTC
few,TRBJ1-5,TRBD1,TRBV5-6,CASSSGQLRHQPQHF,TGTGCCAGCAGCTCGGGACAGTTGCGGCATCAGCCCCAGCATTTT
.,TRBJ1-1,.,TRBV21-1,CASSSLASRGGGETEAFF,TGTGCCAGCAGCTCCCTGGCCAGCAGGGGTGGGGGTGAGACTGAAGCTTTCTTT
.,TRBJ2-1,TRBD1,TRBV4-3,CASSQDPGQANNEQFF,TGCGCCAGCAGCCAAGACCCGGGACAGGCGAACAATGAGCAGTTCTTC
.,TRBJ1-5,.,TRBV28,CASSTSGRNQPQHF,TGTGCCAGCAGTACCTCCGGGAGAAATCAGCCCCAGCATTTT
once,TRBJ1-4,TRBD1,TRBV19,CASRTGKGEKLFF,TGTGCCAGCCGGACAGGAAAAGGGGAAAAACTGTTTTTT
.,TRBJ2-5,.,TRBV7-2,CASSAYRKQETQYF,TGTGCCAGCAGCGCCTACAGGAAACAAGAGACCCAGTACTTC
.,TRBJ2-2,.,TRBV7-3,CASSSTGWTGELFF,TGTGCCAGCAGCTCTACAGGGTGGACCGGGGAGCTGTTTTTT
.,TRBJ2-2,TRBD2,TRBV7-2,CASSLVVAGAVGTGELFF,TGTGCCAGCAGCTTAGTAGTAGCGGGAGCTGTGGGCACCGGGGAGCTGTTTTTT
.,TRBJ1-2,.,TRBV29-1,CSVNNRMTGLSYTF,TGCAGCGTGAATAACCGAATGACAGGATTGTCCTACACCTTC
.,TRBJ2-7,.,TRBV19,CATGQFGEQYF,TGTGCCACCGGACAGTTTGGAGAGCAGTACTTC
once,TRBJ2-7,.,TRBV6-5,CASSYAGGAYEQYF,TGTGCCAGCAGTTACGCGGGCGGTGCCTACGAGCAGTACTTC
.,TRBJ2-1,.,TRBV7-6,CASSLEVGLPSSYNEQFF,TGTGCCAGCAGCTTAGAGGTTGGGCTTCCGAGCTCCTACAATGAGCAGTTCTTC
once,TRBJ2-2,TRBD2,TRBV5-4,CASSFAAGGVGELFF,TGTGCCAGCAGCTTTGCGGCGGGAGGGGTCGGGGAGCTGTTTTTT
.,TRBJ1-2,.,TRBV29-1,CSVEAGVGYGYTF,TGCAGCGTTGAAGCCGGGGTTGGTTATGGCTACACCTTC